This TCR beta chain was sequenced in a study of siplizumab effects on memory and regulatory T cells. General study results and limits: Tracing alloreactive clones into unstimulated subsets worked for only a minor fraction of them. Both greater diversity than memory cells and a major contribution to the alloresponse seemed to characterize naive T cells. Fewer alloreactive sequences mapped to unstimulated CD4+ memory cells under siplizumab. Siplizumab conditions gave an average of approximately 71% Treg-derived mappable alloreactive CD4+ clones, versus around 30% for controls.

With regard to this clone: Its antigen is not known.

Measured with immunoSEQ multiplex PCR; TCRdb has only the in-frame clones, and not every one. Seen here are some 100,000 clones, 90% to 95% observed once, and the top ten hold roughly 7.1%. The clonotype comes from a human donor in good health. Sequencing was performed on CD8+ T cells sorted from blood.

CDR3: CAWSETEYSNQPQHF. In DNA, the CDR3 is TGTGCCTGGAGTGAAACCGAGTATAGCAATCAGCCCCAGCATTTT. The V call is TRBV30, the J call TRBJ1-5; no definite D call. The germline V gene has CDR1 GTSNPN and CDR2 SVGIG (reference sequence). The CDR3 extends over 15 amino acids. V was pared by 1 base and J by 0 bases, with 10 bases between.